These 5 T cell receptor beta chains came from one sample sequenced in a study of blood T cell repertoires in COVID-19. TCRdb keeps only in-frame clones here, not all; method: immunoSEQ multiplex PCR. The sample has about 250,000 clones; roughly 85% are singletons. The sequencing input was PBMCs or T cells enriched from blood (not recorded which). These receptors were collected from a woman in her forties or fifties who had been exposed to COVID-19.

The chain uses TRBV5-1 and TRBJ2-1; perhaps TRBD1 as D (6 bases). V was trimmed by 3 bases and J by 7 bases, leaving 17 bases between them. Germline lookup yields CDR1 SGHRS and CDR2 YFSETQ. The CDR3 length is 15 residues. CDR3 sequence (DNA): TGCGCCAGCAGCTGGACAGCCTTTACCTTAAATGAGCAGTTCTTC. Translation gives CASSWTAFTLNEQFF.

The chain links TRBV6-5 to TRBJ2-2, with 7 positions matching TRBD1. V was clipped by 2 bases and J by 4 bases; unmatched bases: 1. The CDR3 length is 14 residues. Germline V CDR1 and CDR2: MNHEY, SVGAGI. The CDR3 here is CASSYDRATGELFF. The CDR3 nucleotides are TGTGCCAGCAGTTACGACAGGGCCACCGGGGAGCTGTTTTTT.

This rearrangement joins TRBV2 to TRBJ2-3; D might be TRBD1 (6 bases). Trimming stripped 4 bases from V and 2 bases from J, with 13 bases between. There are 15 residues in the CDR3. CDR1 and CDR2 from the germline V gene are SNHLY and FYNNEI. The CDR3 DNA is TGTGCCAGCAGTGGTACCGACAGGTTCACAGATACGCAGTATTTT. The encoded protein is CASSGTDRFTDTQYF.

This clone has just one count. The chain carries TRBV13 and TRBJ2-2; the D is unclear. The CDR3 consists of 13 residues. V dropped 6 bases and J dropped 1 base, with 6 bases sitting between them. CDR1 is PRHDT, CDR2 FYEKMQ, per germline (reference sequence). CDR3 sequence (DNA): TGTGCCAGCAGTATCTGGAACACCGGGGAGCTGTTTTTT. This sequence encodes CASSIWNTGELFF. Using reference TRBV13 and TRBJ2-2 for the parts outside the CDR3, the full variable domain is AAGVIQSPRHLIKEKRETATLKCYPIPRHDTVYWYQQGPGQDPQFLISFYEKMQSDKGSIPDRFSAQQFSDYHSELNMSSLELGDSALYFCASSIWNTGELFFGEGSRLTVL.

The V call is TRBV30, the J call TRBJ1-1, with D unclear. Germline assignment: CDR1 GTSNPN and CDR2 SVGIG (reference sequence). V gave up 0 bases and J gave up 4 bases, with 12 bases separating them. This CDR3 is built from 14 residues. CDR3 in DNA: TGTGCCTGGAGTGTACGTCGGGTTTTCACTGAAGCTTTCTTT. Amino acids: CAWSVRRVFTEAFF.